This is a list of T cell receptor beta chains from one sample in a study of cytomegalovirus exposure and HLA in healthy donors. The assay was immunoSEQ multiplex PCR, and TCRdb's table has in-frame clones only and misses some. The data contain 150,000 to 200,000 clones, 86% of them seen just once; the ten biggest clones take up 2% to 3%. Material: PBMCs. The source is a man between 18 and 29 years old in good health and CMV-seropositive. Both conserved end residues are part of each CDR3. Each record gives: clone size, D gene, V gene, J gene, CDR3 protein, CDR3 DNA. The D gene is left open where the match is weak. Where a row states a size, it is once, few, many or the class of an expanded clone; other rows omit it.

abundance: NA
d_gene: NA
v_gene: TRBV5-5
j_gene: TRBJ1-3
CDR3aa: CASSLVPKSSGNTIYF
CDR3nt: TGTGCCAGCAGCTTGGTCCCTAAGAGCTCTGGAAACACCATATATTTT

abundance: NA
d_gene: NA
v_gene: TRBV29-1
j_gene: TRBJ2-7
CDR3aa: CSVAQVVAYEQYF
CDR3nt: TGCAGCGTTGCACAGGTTGTTGCCTACGAGCAGTACTTC

abundance: NA
d_gene: NA
v_gene: TRBV6-6
j_gene: TRBJ2-7
CDR3aa: CATKQGSGEQYF
CDR3nt: TGTGCCACCAAACAGGGTTCCGGCGAGCAGTACTTC

abundance: NA
d_gene: NA
v_gene: TRBV7-3
j_gene: TRBJ2-1
CDR3aa: CASSEQGSSYNEQFF
CDR3nt: TGTGCCAGCAGCGAACAGGGTAGCTCCTACAATGAGCAGTTCTTC

abundance: NA
d_gene: TRBD2
v_gene: TRBV28
j_gene: TRBJ2-2
CDR3aa: CASSFYSPGTSSTGELFF
CDR3nt: TGTGCCAGCAGTTTTTACTCCCCCGGGACTAGCTCTACCGGGGAGCTGTTTTTT

abundance: NA
d_gene: NA
v_gene: TRBV7-2
j_gene: TRBJ1-2
CDR3aa: CASSLGGARSYGYTF
CDR3nt: TGTGCCAGCAGCTTAGGTGGGGCGCGGAGCTATGGCTACACCTTC

abundance: NA
d_gene: TRBD1
v_gene: TRBV18
j_gene: TRBJ2-7
CDR3aa: CASSTGQTYEQYF
CDR3nt: TGTGCCAGCTCAACGGGACAGACCTACGAGCAGTACTTC

abundance: NA
d_gene: TRBD1
v_gene: TRBV18
j_gene: TRBJ2-1
CDR3aa: CASSPPRTGGRSSYNEQFF
CDR3nt: TGTGCCAGCTCACCACCGCGGACAGGGGGCCGCAGCTCCTACAATGAGCAGTTCTTC

abundance: NA
d_gene: NA
v_gene: TRBV9
j_gene: TRBJ2-1
CDR3aa: CASSERTDYNEQFF
CDR3nt: TGTGCCAGCAGCGAGCGGACAGATTACAATGAGCAGTTCTTC

abundance: few
d_gene: NA
v_gene: TRBV30
j_gene: TRBJ1-6
CDR3aa: CAWRLRGIGSPLHF
CDR3nt: TGTGCCTGGAGGCTGAGGGGGATTGGTTCACCCCTCCACTTT

abundance: NA
d_gene: TRBD1
v_gene: TRBV9
j_gene: TRBJ1-4
CDR3aa: CASSLTGEGEKLFF
CDR3nt: TGTGCCAGCAGCTTGACAGGGGAGGGGGAAAAACTGTTTTTT

abundance: NA
d_gene: TRBD2
v_gene: TRBV18
j_gene: TRBJ2-7
CDR3aa: CASSREWTSGGGEQYF
CDR3nt: TGTGCCAGCTCACGGGAGTGGACTAGCGGGGGAGGCGAGCAGTACTTC

abundance: once
d_gene: NA
v_gene: TRBV7-6
j_gene: TRBJ2-7
CDR3aa: CASSAPQAEQYF
CDR3nt: TGTGCCAGCAGCGCACCACAGGCCGAGCAGTACTTC

abundance: NA
d_gene: NA
v_gene: TRBV2
j_gene: TRBJ1-2
CDR3aa: CASSDMAGVMVNYGYTF
CDR3nt: TGTGCCAGCAGTGATATGGCAGGGGTTATGGTTAACTATGGCTACACCTTC

abundance: NA
d_gene: NA
v_gene: TRBV4-2
j_gene: TRBJ2-6
CDR3aa: CASSPREAGANVLTF
CDR3nt: TGTGCCAGCAGCCCGAGGGAGGCTGGGGCCAACGTCCTGACTTTC

abundance: NA
d_gene: TRBD1
v_gene: TRBV18
j_gene: TRBJ2-7
CDR3aa: CASSAGGNEQYF
CDR3nt: TGTGCCAGCTCGGCAGGGGGCAACGAGCAGTACTTC

abundance: NA
d_gene: TRBD1
v_gene: TRBV27
j_gene: TRBJ1-1
CDR3aa: CASSFAGGPEAFF
CDR3nt: TGTGCCAGCAGTTTTGCAGGGGGCCCTGAAGCTTTCTTT

abundance: NA
d_gene: NA
v_gene: TRBV2
j_gene: TRBJ2-7
CDR3aa: CASGTGRYEQYF
CDR3nt: TGTGCCAGCGGAACTGGGAGGTACGAGCAGTACTTC

abundance: NA
d_gene: NA
v_gene: TRBV5-1
j_gene: TRBJ1-2
CDR3aa: CASSSSSSTSGYTF
CDR3nt: TGCGCCAGCAGTAGCAGCTCCTCAACAAGCGGCTACACCTTC

abundance: once
d_gene: NA
v_gene: TRBV19
j_gene: TRBJ1-2
CDR3aa: CASSIDRWNYGYTF
CDR3nt: TGTGCCAGTAGTATAGACAGGTGGAACTATGGCTACACCTTC

abundance: once
d_gene: TRBD2
v_gene: TRBV7-2
j_gene: TRBJ2-7
CDR3aa: CASAYSGGAYEQYF
CDR3nt: TGTGCCAGCGCCTATAGCGGGGGGGCCTACGAGCAGTACTTC

abundance: NA
d_gene: NA
v_gene: TRBV7-6
j_gene: TRBJ1-2
CDR3aa: CASSGSGNYGYTF
CDR3nt: TGTGCCAGCTCGGGGTCGGGGAACTATGGCTACACCTTC

abundance: once
d_gene: TRBD2
v_gene: TRBV9
j_gene: TRBJ2-2
CDR3aa: CASSGRGYTGELFF
CDR3nt: TGTGCCAGCAGCGGGCGGGGGTACACCGGGGAGCTGTTTTTT

abundance: NA
d_gene: TRBD1
v_gene: TRBV10-3
j_gene: TRBJ1-5
CDR3aa: CAIRGPGGRDQPQHF
CDR3nt: TGTGCCATCAGGGGTCCAGGGGGAAGGGATCAGCCCCAGCATTTT

abundance: NA
d_gene: TRBD1
v_gene: TRBV6-5
j_gene: TRBJ2-7
CDR3aa: CASSYSTTGAYEQYF
CDR3nt: TGTGCCAGCAGTTACTCAACCACAGGGGCCTACGAGCAGTACTTC

abundance: NA
d_gene: NA
v_gene: TRBV2
j_gene: TRBJ1-2
CDR3aa: CATLQGRQRF
CDR3nt: TGTGCCACCTTACAGGGAAGACAGAGGTTC

abundance: NA
d_gene: TRBD1
v_gene: TRBV7-2
j_gene: TRBJ2-1
CDR3aa: CASSPGQGPYNEQFF
CDR3nt: TGTGCCAGCAGCCCCGGACAGGGACCCTACAATGAGCAGTTCTTC

abundance: NA
d_gene: NA
v_gene: TRBV11-3
j_gene: TRBJ2-3
CDR3aa: CASSLDRASNTQYF
CDR3nt: TGTGCCAGCAGCTTAGACAGGGCGTCGAATACGCAGTATTTT

abundance: NA
d_gene: NA
v_gene: TRBV4-3
j_gene: TRBJ1-1
CDR3aa: CASSQDRSPRNTEAFF
CDR3nt: TGCGCCAGCAGCCAAGATCGGTCGCCCCGAAACACTGAAGCTTTCTTT

abundance: NA
d_gene: NA
v_gene: TRBV5-1
j_gene: TRBJ2-7
CDR3aa: CASNMQGSVAEQYF
CDR3nt: TGCGCCAGCAACATGCAGGGGAGTGTAGCCGAGCAGTACTTC

abundance: NA
d_gene: NA
v_gene: TRBV27
j_gene: TRBJ2-1
CDR3aa: CASSSPRGSLYNEQFF
CDR3nt: TGTGCCAGCAGTTCGCCAAGGGGGAGCCTCTACAATGAGCAGTTCTTC

abundance: NA
d_gene: TRBD1
v_gene: TRBV28
j_gene: TRBJ1-5
CDR3aa: CASSSADRDGQPQHF
CDR3nt: TGTGCCAGCAGTTCGGCCGACAGGGATGGTCAGCCCCAGCATTTT

abundance: NA
d_gene: NA
v_gene: TRBV10-3
j_gene: TRBJ2-5
CDR3aa: CATLDSSPGTQYF
CDR3nt: TGTGCCACCCTGGACAGTTCCCCGGGGACCCAGTACTTC

abundance: NA
d_gene: TRBD1
v_gene: TRBV19
j_gene: TRBJ1-1
CDR3aa: CASSMLGTGSRAFF
CDR3nt: TGTGCCAGTAGCATGCTGGGGACAGGGTCTCGGGCTTTCTTT

abundance: NA
d_gene: TRBD2
v_gene: TRBV29-1
j_gene: TRBJ2-3
CDR3aa: CSGRLAGSTDTQYF
CDR3nt: TGCAGCGGTCGACTAGCGGGCAGCACAGATACGCAGTATTTT

abundance: once
d_gene: NA
v_gene: TRBV19
j_gene: TRBJ2-1
CDR3aa: CASSIAPPNEQFF
CDR3nt: TGTGCCAGTAGTATAGCCCCCCCAAATGAGCAGTTCTTC

abundance: NA
d_gene: TRBD1
v_gene: TRBV7-9
j_gene: TRBJ2-7
CDR3aa: CASSSGPRGTSYEQYF
CDR3nt: TGTGCCAGCAGTTCCGGGCCCAGGGGGACGTCCTACGAGCAGTACTTC

abundance: NA
d_gene: NA
v_gene: TRBV7-2
j_gene: TRBJ2-5
CDR3aa: CASSVGASMWDQETQYF
CDR3nt: TGTGCCAGCAGTGTAGGGGCCTCCATGTGGGACCAAGAGACCCAGTACTTC

abundance: NA
d_gene: TRBD1
v_gene: TRBV19
j_gene: TRBJ1-5
CDR3aa: CASATGDQPQHF
CDR3nt: TGTGCCAGTGCCACAGGGGACCAGCCCCAGCATTTT

abundance: NA
d_gene: NA
v_gene: TRBV9
j_gene: TRBJ2-5
CDR3aa: CASSPAGRFGETQYF
CDR3nt: TGTGCCAGCAGCCCTGCGGGGAGGTTTGGAGAGACCCAGTACTTC

abundance: NA
d_gene: NA
v_gene: TRBV19
j_gene: TRBJ2-5
CDR3aa: CASSRGQRETQYF
CDR3nt: TGTGCCAGTAGTCGCGGACAGAGAGAGACCCAGTACTTC

abundance: NA
d_gene: NA
v_gene: TRBV28
j_gene: TRBJ2-3
CDR3aa: CATTNEEQGLGDTQYF
CDR3nt: TGTGCCACCACGAATGAGGAACAGGGATTAGGAGATACGCAGTATTTT

abundance: NA
d_gene: TRBD2
v_gene: TRBV6-5
j_gene: TRBJ2-3
CDR3aa: CASRPSGITDTQYF
CDR3nt: TGTGCCAGCCGCCCTAGCGGGATTACAGATACGCAGTATTTT

abundance: once
d_gene: NA
v_gene: TRBV29-1
j_gene: TRBJ2-7
CDR3aa: CSVEVAGSRSYEQYF
CDR3nt: TGCAGCGTTGAAGTGGCAGGTAGTCGCTCCTACGAGCAGTACTTC

abundance: NA
d_gene: NA
v_gene: TRBV7-9
j_gene: TRBJ2-1
CDR3aa: CASKDSSYNEQFF
CDR3nt: TGTGCCAGCAAGGACAGCTCCTACAATGAGCAGTTCTTC

abundance: NA
d_gene: NA
v_gene: TRBV5-1
j_gene: TRBJ1-1
CDR3aa: CASSLVGGGTEAFF
CDR3nt: TGCGCCAGCAGCTTGGTCGGCGGAGGCACTGAAGCTTTCTTT

abundance: NA
d_gene: NA
v_gene: TRBV6-1
j_gene: TRBJ1-2
CDR3aa: CASSYREIYTF
CDR3nt: TGTGCCAGCAGTTATAGGGAGATCTACACCTTC

abundance: NA
d_gene: NA
v_gene: TRBV4-3
j_gene: TRBJ2-1
CDR3aa: CASSQAGGGWFF
CDR3nt: TGCGCCAGCAGCCAAGCGGGCGGGGGCTGGTTCTTC

abundance: NA
d_gene: NA
v_gene: TRBV6-1
j_gene: TRBJ2-7
CDR3aa: CAARRDTPHEQYF
CDR3nt: TGTGCCGCCCGACGGGACACTCCGCACGAGCAGTACTTC

abundance: NA
d_gene: NA
v_gene: TRBV5-6
j_gene: TRBJ2-1
CDR3aa: CASSFGSSYNEQFF
CDR3nt: TGTGCCAGCAGCTTTGGGAGCTCCTACAATGAGCAGTTCTTC

abundance: NA
d_gene: TRBD2
v_gene: TRBV9
j_gene: TRBJ2-5
CDR3aa: CASSVGSSGRGETQYF
CDR3nt: TGTGCCAGCAGCGTAGGTAGTAGCGGGAGGGGGGAGACCCAGTACTTC

abundance: once
d_gene: TRBD1
v_gene: TRBV30
j_gene: TRBJ2-2
CDR3aa: CAWSARDREGGELFF
CDR3nt: TGTGCCTGGAGTGCTAGGGACAGGGAGGGCGGGGAGCTGTTTTTT

abundance: NA
d_gene: NA
v_gene: TRBV18
j_gene: TRBJ2-3
CDR3aa: CASSLYTDTQYF
CDR3nt: TGTGCCAGCTCACTTTACACAGATACGCAGTATTTT

abundance: NA
d_gene: TRBD2
v_gene: TRBV28
j_gene: TRBJ2-7
CDR3aa: CASSSMGLAGSPYEQYF
CDR3nt: TGTGCCAGCAGTTCAATGGGACTAGCGGGGAGTCCCTACGAGCAGTACTTC

abundance: NA
d_gene: TRBD2
v_gene: TRBV9
j_gene: TRBJ2-3
CDR3aa: CASSGTSGSTDTQYF
CDR3nt: TGTGCCAGCAGCGGAACTAGCGGAAGCACAGATACGCAGTATTTT